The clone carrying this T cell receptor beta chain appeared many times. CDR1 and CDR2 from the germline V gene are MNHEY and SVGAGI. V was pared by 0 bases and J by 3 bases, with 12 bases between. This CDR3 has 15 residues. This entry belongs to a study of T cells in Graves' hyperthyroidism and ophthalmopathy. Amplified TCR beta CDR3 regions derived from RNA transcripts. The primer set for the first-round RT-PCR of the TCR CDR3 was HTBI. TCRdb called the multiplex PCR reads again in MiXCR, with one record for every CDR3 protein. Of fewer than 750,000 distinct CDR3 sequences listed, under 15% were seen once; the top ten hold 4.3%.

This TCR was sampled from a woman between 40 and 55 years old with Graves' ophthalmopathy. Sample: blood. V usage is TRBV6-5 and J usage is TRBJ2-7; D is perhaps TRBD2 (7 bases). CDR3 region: CASSYSTGGFYEQYF. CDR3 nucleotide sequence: TGTGCCAGCAGTTACTCGACGGGGGGCTTCTACGAGCAGTACTTC.